This T cell receptor beta chain was recorded in a study of CD8 T cells in ankylosing spondylitis. The CDR3 runs to 16 residues. Germline-derived CDR1 and CDR2 are ENHRY and SYGVKD. Between the trimmed V and J ends, which lost 0 bases and 3 bases, there was a span of 14 bases. Study outcomes and limitations: Disease-linked clones had a CD8+ phenotype and relatively low frequency in peripheral blood. Disease-linked clones were reportedly significantly enriched in matched ankylosing spondylitis synovial fluid. Typical of ankylosing spondylitis blood, it appeared, was a TCR beta motif of eight highly homologous variants.

As the method for making TCR beta libraries, quantitative 5'-RACE with molecular barcodes was used. TCRdb reanalysed the 5' RACE reads using MiXCR and keeps one entry per CDR3 protein. The repertoire holds approximately 400,000 distinct CDR3 sequences, with 25% to 30% as singletons. Of note for this clonotype: Its specificity is not known.

Sequencing was performed on blood, either unsorted or a sorted T cell fraction (not recorded which). V gene TRBV10-3 combines with J gene TRBJ1-1; tentatively, D is TRBD1 (5 bases). The TCR comes from a male donor with ankylosing spondylitis. CDR3 protein: CAISESSAGKDTEAFF. CDR3 DNA sequence: TGTGCCATCAGTGAGTCGAGTGCAGGGAAGGACACTGAAGCTTTCTTT.